This is a list of T cell receptor beta chains from one sample in a study of T cell changes during pregnancy in multiple sclerosis. Profiled with immunoSEQ multiplex PCR; TCRdb holds only in-frame clones, not every one. The sample has approximately 66,000 clones; over 80% are singletons. This sample comprised peripheral blood, obtained in the third trimester of pregnancy. The receptor source for this set is a female donor in good health, enrolled as a control in a pregnancy study. Each CDR3 is given with its conserved first and last residue. Fields, in order: V gene, J gene, D gene, clone size, CDR3 DNA, CDR3 protein. D genes are given only for firm matches. Where a row states a size, it is once, few, many or the class of an expanded clone; other rows omit it.

TRBV13	TRBJ2-7	-	-	TGTGCCAGCAGCTTAGGGTCAGAGCAGTACTTC	CASSLGSEQYF
TRBV7-9	TRBJ2-6	-	-	TGTGCCAGCAGCCCTGTCCTTGGGGCCAACGTCCTGACTTTC	CASSPVLGANVLTF
TRBV7-9	TRBJ2-3	-	-	TGTGCCAGCAGCTTAGCACGAGCGGTTGGGACGCAGTATTTT	CASSLARAVGTQYF
TRBV19	TRBJ2-7	TRBD1	-	TGTGCCAGTAGTCCCAGGACAGGGATTTCCTACGAGCAGTACTTC	CASSPRTGISYEQYF
TRBV2	TRBJ2-5	TRBD1	few	TGTGCCAGCAGTGAACCCCGGACAGGGCGAACCCAGCGGACCCAGTACTTC	CASSEPRTGRTQRTQYF
TRBV6-5	TRBJ2-3	TRBD1	-	TGTGCCAGCAGGACTCGGACAGGAAGCACAGATACGCAGTATTTT	CASRTRTGSTDTQYF
TRBV11-2	TRBJ2-1	TRBD2	-	TGTGCCAGCAGCCGCCTGGCGGGGGGGCCTTTTGCCTACAATGAGCAGTTCTTC	CASSRLAGGPFAYNEQFF
TRBV27	TRBJ1-5	-	-	TGTGCCAGCAGATCATCTACAGGGAGGGGTACCAATCAGCCCCAGCATTTT	CASRSSTGRGTNQPQHF
TRBV9	TRBJ2-1	-	-	TGTGCCAGCAGCGTAGGCTCGACTATTTCTGAGCAGTTCTTC	CASSVGSTISEQFF
TRBV19	TRBJ2-2	TRBD2	-	TGTGCCAGTCAGACTAGCGGGAGGGCAACCGGGGAGCTGTTTTTT	CASQTSGRATGELFF
TRBV18	TRBJ2-5	-	-	TGTGCCAGCTCACCACCGTCGGGGTTGGAGACCCAGTACTTC	CASSPPSGLETQYF
TRBV7-9	TRBJ1-2	-	-	TGTGCCAGCACCAGGGTTACAGCTAACTATGGCTACACCTTC	CASTRVTANYGYTF
TRBV7-9	TRBJ2-5	-	once	TGTGCCAGCAGCGGAAGAACAGATCAAGAGACCCAGTACTTC	CASSGRTDQETQYF
TRBV28	TRBJ1-1	-	-	TGTGCCACGGCCGGTCAGGGCGGCGCTTTCTTT	CATAGQGGAFF
TRBV28	TRBJ1-2	-	-	TGTGCCAGCAGTTTAGGAGGGTATAACTATGGCTACACCTTC	CASSLGGYNYGYTF
TRBV7-9	TRBJ1-1	-	-	TGTGCCAGCAGCCAAAAGGCCCCGGGGACTGAAGCTTTCTTT	CASSQKAPGTEAFF
TRBV5-1	TRBJ2-7	-	-	TGCGCCAGCAGCTTATTACTTAGCTCCTACGAGCAGTACTTC	CASSLLLSSYEQYF
TRBV7-2	TRBJ2-7	TRBD2	-	TGTGCCAGCAGCTCAACTAGCGGCTACGAGCAGTACTTC	CASSSTSGYEQYF
TRBV29-1	TRBJ1-1	-	-	TGCATCGGACAATCAGGCATGAACACTGAAGCTTTCTTT	CIGQSGMNTEAFF
TRBV7-8	TRBJ1-4	-	-	TGTGCCAGCAGCTTTAATGTGTACAGGGTGGAAGAAAAACTGTTTTTT	CASSFNVYRVEEKLFF
TRBV4-2	TRBJ2-3	TRBD1	-	TGTGCCAGCAGCCAAGTGGGACAGGGCACAGATACGCAGTATTTT	CASSQVGQGTDTQYF
TRBV4-1	TRBJ2-1	TRBD1	-	TGCGCCAGCAGCCAAGAAAGCAGGACAGGTTACAATGAGCAGTTCTTC	CASSQESRTGYNEQFF
TRBV28	TRBJ2-1	-	-	TGTGCCAGCCTGGGGAGGGGGAGACACAATGAGCAGTTCTTC	CASLGRGRHNEQFF
TRBV2	TRBJ2-7	TRBD2	-	TGTGCCAGCAGCTCGGGAGGGGGGGTCGACGAGCAGTACTTC	CASSSGGGVDEQYF
TRBV29-1	TRBJ1-1	-	-	TGCAGCGTTGCCCAGGGCCAGAACACTGAAGCTTTCTTT	CSVAQGQNTEAFF
TRBV6-6	TRBJ1-4	TRBD1	-	TGTGCCAGCAGTCAGGGACAGGGGGCTGAAAAACTGTTTTTT	CASSQGQGAEKLFF
TRBV7-9	TRBJ2-1	-	-	TGTGCCAGCAGCCAAATAGGCTCGAGGCGGGAGCAGTTCTTC	CASSQIGSRREQFF
TRBV18	TRBJ2-7	-	-	TGTGCCAGCTCACCAATTGTAATCGGCTCCTACGAGCAGTACTTC	CASSPIVIGSYEQYF
TRBV5-1	TRBJ1-1	-	few	TGCGCCAGCAGCTGGGACTTGAACACTGAAGCTTTCTTT	CASSWDLNTEAFF
TRBV19	TRBJ1-1	-	once	TGTGCCATTGGGGCTGGGGGGGACACTGAAGCTTTCTTT	CAIGAGGDTEAFF
TRBV2	TRBJ2-2	TRBD1	-	TGTGCCAGCAGCGAACAGGGGGCTGCGGGCACCGGGGAGCTGTTTTTT	CASSEQGAAGTGELFF
TRBV28	TRBJ2-7	TRBD1	-	TGTGCCAGCAGTTTACCGGGACAGGGTTTCTACGAGCAGTACTTC	CASSLPGQGFYEQYF
TRBV29-1	TRBJ2-7	-	-	TGCAGCGTGTCCGGGGAGAGCTACGAGCAGTACTTC	CSVSGESYEQYF
TRBV10-3	TRBJ2-2	TRBD2	-	TGTGCCATCAGTGAGCGGGAGGACACCGGGGAGCTGTTTTTT	CAISEREDTGELFF
TRBV4-2	TRBJ1-1	TRBD1	-	TGTGCCAGCAGTTTAAAGGGGGCAGGGGGGAACACTGAAGCTTTCTTT	CASSLKGAGGNTEAFF
TRBV28	TRBJ1-2	-	-	TGTGCCAGCAGTTCGGGGATCCTGTGGGGCTACACCTTC	CASSSGILWGYTF
TRBV2	TRBJ2-7	TRBD2	-	TGTGCCAGCAGTGGACCAGCGGGGCCCTACGAGCAGTACTTC	CASSGPAGPYEQYF
TRBV6-5	TRBJ2-5	-	few	TGTGCCAGCAGTTACAATCCTCGGGAGACCCAGTACTTC	CASSYNPRETQYF
TRBV28	TRBJ1-1	TRBD1	-	TGTGCCAGCAGAGCCGCGACAGGGGCCCGACTAAATATGAACACTGAAGCTTTCTTT	CASRAATGARLNMNTEAFF
TRBV5-4	TRBJ2-1	TRBD2	once	TGTGCCAGCAGCTTGTGGCTAGCGGGAGGGTACAATGAGCAGTTCTTC	CASSLWLAGGYNEQFF
TRBV7-9	TRBJ2-5	-	few	TGTGCCAGCAGCGGCAGCGGCCCTAGGGAGACCCAGTACTTC	CASSGSGPRETQYF
TRBV6-6	TRBJ1-5	-	-	TGTGCCAGCAGTTACGACAGCTCCAATCAGCCCCAGCATTTT	CASSYDSSNQPQHF
TRBV2	TRBJ1-2	-	-	TGTGCCAGCAACCTTGGGACACGCTATGGCTACACCTTC	CASNLGTRYGYTF
TRBV11-3	TRBJ2-2	-	-	TGTGCCAGCAGCCCTACGGGGGCCGGGGAGCTGTTTTTT	CASSPTGAGELFF
TRBV7-2	TRBJ1-1	-	-	TGTGCCAGCAGCTTCCTCGACAGCAACACTGAAGCTTTCTTT	CASSFLDSNTEAFF
TRBV7-9	TRBJ1-4	-	-	TGTGCCAGCAGCCTAGGTCCCGGGGGGGATGAAAAACTGTTTTTT	CASSLGPGGDEKLFF
TRBV6-1	TRBJ2-3	TRBD2	-	TGTGCCAGCAGTGAGGGTAGCGGGGGGGCCGATACGCAGTATTTT	CASSEGSGGADTQYF
TRBV9	TRBJ2-7	TRBD2	-	TGTGCCAGCAGCGAAGGACTAGCGGACTACGAGCAGTACTTC	CASSEGLADYEQYF
TRBV5-1	TRBJ1-1	-	-	TGCGCCAGCAGCCCCCTCGGGGGAACCACTGAAGCTTTCTTT	CASSPLGGTTEAFF
TRBV27	TRBJ1-1	-	-	TGTGCCAGCCGGCAGGTGGGGGGGAACACTGAAGCTTTCTTT	CASRQVGGNTEAFF
TRBV18	TRBJ1-2	-	-	TGTGCCAGCTCAACTAGTGGAAACTATGGCTACACCTTC	CASSTSGNYGYTF
TRBV5-1	TRBJ2-1	TRBD1	-	TGCGCCAGCAGCCCGACAGGGGGATCCTACAATGAGCAGTTCTTC	CASSPTGGSYNEQFF
TRBV5-8	TRBJ2-1	-	once	TGTGCCAGCAGCTTGGCCAGGGACTGGATATACAATGAGCAGTTCTTC	CASSLARDWIYNEQFF
TRBV6-6	TRBJ2-7	TRBD1	-	TGTGCCAGCAGGCAGGACAGGGCCTACGAGCAGTACTTC	CASRQDRAYEQYF
TRBV30	TRBJ1-3	TRBD1	-	TGTGCCTGGAGTGCTAGGGACAGGACCTACTCTGGAAACACCATATATTTT	CAWSARDRTYSGNTIYF
TRBV28	TRBJ1-5	-	-	TGTGCCAGCAGTTTTCTCCCGGGGACATCCTCGCATCAGCCCCAGCATTTT	CASSFLPGTSSHQPQHF
TRBV7-2	TRBJ1-6	-	-	TGTGCCAGCAGCCCGCGGGCGGCCAATTCACCCCTCCACTTT	CASSPRAANSPLHF
TRBV7-8	TRBJ1-2	-	-	TGTGCCAGCAGTTTTCCCGCGGGCTATGGCTACACCTTC	CASSFPAGYGYTF
TRBV5-1	TRBJ2-3	TRBD2	-	TGCGCCAGCAGCTTGGATCTAGCGGGTGGAGGGAATACGCAGTATTTT	CASSLDLAGGGNTQYF
TRBV7-2	TRBJ1-1	-	-	TGTGCCAGCAGCCCAGGGACGGCGGGGGTCACTGAAGCTTTCTTT	CASSPGTAGVTEAFF